The 20 T cell receptor beta chains below come from one sample, sequenced in a study of regulatory dendritic cells for organ transplantation. This table comes from immunoSEQ multiplex PCR, and its TCRdb copy is limited to in-frame clones, with some not included. The sample comprises some 9,300 clones, under 70% of which are singletons, and roughly 0.6% rests with the top ten. No antigen has been assigned to these receptors. Sorted subsets were CFSE-labeled and cultured about 5 days with allogeneic dendritic cells. The sample taken for sequencing was naive CD4+ T cells from blood cultured with dendritic cells. As for subset: CD45RA+ naive T cells. The receptors derive from a human donor in good health.

The rearrangement links TRBV18 to TRBJ1-2; 7 bases line up with TRBD1. The CDR3 covers 14 residues. Germline loops: CDR1 KGHSH, CDR2 LQKENI. With 3 bases clipped from V and 4 bases from J, the junction kept 5 bases outside the gene matches. The CDR3: CASSPQGEVYGYTF. DNA for the CDR3: TGTGCCAGCTCACCGCAGGGGGAAGTCTATGGCTACACCTTC.

The rearrangement uses TRBV5-8 and TRBJ2-3, with 8 bases identical to TRBD1. The CDR3 consists of 16 residues. Per germline, CDR1 SGHTS and CDR2 YDEGEE. J was trimmed by 4 bases and V by 0 bases; bases with no gene match: 7. The CDR3 DNA is TGTGCCAGCAGCTTGGTCCACCGGACAGGGCCAGATACGCAGTATTTT. It translates to CASSLVHRTGPDTQYF.

V is TRBV18 and J is TRBJ2-7; 10 nucleotides match TRBD1. The CDR3 spans 15 residues. The junction had 5 bases not matched to a gene; V was cut back by 4 bases and J by 2 bases. Germline V gives CDR1 KGHSH, CDR2 LQKENI. Written as DNA, the CDR3 is TGTGCCAGCTCACAAGCGGGACAGGGGACCTACGAGCAGTACTTC. It translates to CASSQAGQGTYEQYF.

The chain links TRBV11-3 to TRBJ2-1, with 7 positions matching TRBD2. V shed 1 base and J 8 bases; nucleotides not matched to a gene: 23. This CDR3 has 20 residues. Germline V gene lookup returns CDR1 SGHNT and CDR2 YENEEA. Here the CDR3 reads CASSLAGGLASWFLQDEQFF. CDR3 nucleotides: TGTGCCAGCAGCTTAGCGGGGGGATTAGCTAGCTGGTTCCTCCAGGATGAGCAGTTCTTC.

CDR3 sequence reads: CASSEVGTGRTGELFF. Here the CDR3 DNA reads TGTGCCAGCAGTGAAGTTGGGACAGGACGTACCGGGGAGCTGTTTTTT. V gene TRBV6-1 combines with J gene TRBJ2-2; 8 positions agree with TRBD1. Per germline, CDR1 MNHNS and CDR2 SASEGT. This CDR3 is built from 16 residues. J was trimmed by 5 bases and V by 1 base; bases with no gene match: 6.

The gene calls are TRBV10-3 and TRBJ2-5; perhaps TRBD1 as D (5 bases). This CDR3 has 11 residues. Germline V gives CDR1 ENHRY, CDR2 SYGVKD. Trimming cost V 11 bases and J 5 bases, with 12 bases left between them. The CDR3 region has the DNA TGTGCCGTCACAGGTGGGGAGACCCAGTACTTC. Translation gives CAVTGGETQYF.

A single count supports this clone. The V call is TRBV5-1, the J call TRBJ1-2; D perhaps matches TRBD1 (5 bases). Per the germline V gene, CDR1 is SGHRS and CDR2 is YFSETQ. The CDR3 runs to 15 residues. V was clipped by 0 bases and J by 4 bases, with 13 bases between them. In DNA, the CDR3 is TGCGCCAGCAGCTTGGAGGGCAGGGAGGTCTATGGCTACACCTTC. This gives the protein CASSLEGREVYGYTF.

J is TRBJ1-5 and V is TRBV7-9; D is possibly TRBD1 (6 bases). With 1 base removed from V and 11 bases from J, the gap between germline ends came to 12 bases. CDR1 is SEHNR and CDR2 is FQNEAQ in the germline V gene (reference sequence). This CDR3 spans 13 amino acids. The CDR3 is CASSLEGGRTQHF. In DNA, the CDR3 is TGTGCCAGCAGCTTAGAGGGGGGGAGGACCCAGCATTTT.

The rearrangement uses TRBV19 and TRBJ2-3; D is perhaps TRBD2 (6 bases). CDR3 length equals 14 residues. Germline values: CDR1 LNHDA, CDR2 SQIVND (reference sequence). V lost 5 bases, J lost 7 bases, and 16 bases lay in between. The DNA for the CDR3 is TGTGCCAGTAGTTCCCGGGACTTCGCATATACGCAGTATTTT. Its translation: CASSSRDFAYTQYF.

The table lists this clone with a few counts. The chain links TRBV7-8 to TRBJ2-5; possibly TRBD1 for D (5 bases). CDR3 length equals 15 residues. Germline lookup yields CDR1 SGHVS and CDR2 FQNEAQ. V was shortened by 1 base and J by 1 base, with 10 bases between the two germline ends. CDR3: CASSLEQALQETQYF. In nucleotides, the CDR3 is TGTGCCAGCAGCTTAGAACAGGCTCTCCAAGAGACCCAGTACTTC.

This chain connects TRBV5-1 to TRBJ1-1; D ambiguous. Trimming took off 1 base at V and 1 base at J, with 5 bases between the two ends. The V gene's germline CDR1 is SGHRS and CDR2 YFSETQ. The CDR3 runs to 13 residues. For the CDR3, the DNA is TGCGCCAGCAGCTTGCTAGGGAACACTGAAGCTTTCTTT. Its protein product is CASSLLGNTEAFF.

The chain couples TRBV9 to TRBJ1-2, with 10 bases lining up with TRBD1. The V gene end was trimmed by 3 bases and the J gene end by 4 bases; junction bases not matched to a gene: 3. Germline V CDR1 and CDR2: SGDLS, YYNGEE. The CDR3 extends over 14 amino acids. The CDR3 region is CASSGQGALYGYTF. CDR3 coding DNA: TGTGCCAGCAGCGGACAGGGGGCTCTCTATGGCTACACCTTC.

V usage is TRBV7-2 and J usage is TRBJ2-5; 7 positions agree with TRBD1. Germline V lookup: CDR1 SGHTA, CDR2 FQGNSA. There are 13 residues in the CDR3. The J segment lost 5 bases and the V segment lost 5 bases, leaving 5 bases of the junction unmatched. In nucleotides, the CDR3 is TGTGCCAGCAGCCCAGGCAGGGGGGAGACCCAGTACTTC. As protein: CASSPGRGETQYF.

The chain uses TRBV5-1 and TRBJ2-5, with 11 bases identical to TRBD1. In germline, CDR1 is SGHRS, CDR2 YFSETQ. After removal of 0 bases from V and 5 bases from J, the junction contained 6 bases not matched to a gene. The CDR3 covers 16 residues. CDR3 nucleotide sequence: TGCGCCAGCAGCTTGGAAGGGGACAGGGGGGGGGAGACCCAGTACTTC. Protein product: CASSLEGDRGGETQYF. Full variable domain (rest looked up from reference TRBV5-1 and TRBJ2-5): KAGVTQTPRYLIKTRGQQVTLSCSPISGHRSVSWYQQTPGQGLQFLFEYFSETQRNKGNFPGRFSGRQFSNSRSEMNVSTLELGDSALYLCASSLEGDRGGETQYFGPGTRLLVL.

The chain combines TRBV18 with TRBJ1-6, with D possibly matching TRBD1 (6 bases). V was trimmed by 2 bases and J by 10 bases, leaving 21 bases between them. Germline-derived CDR1 and CDR2 are KGHSH and LQKENI. This CDR3 comprises 17 residues. Here the CDR3 DNA reads TGTGCCAGCTCACCAAGGACTGTGGTAGGGGGAAGCTCACCCCTCCACTTT. Translated, it gives CASSPRTVVGGSSPLHF.

The rearrangement links TRBV7-2 to TRBJ2-4, with D perhaps matching TRBD1 (6 bases). The CDR3 covers 15 residues. Germline CDR1 and CDR2: SGHTA and FQGNSA. With 3 bases removed from V and 8 bases from J, the gap between germline ends came to 17 bases. DNA of the CDR3: TGTGCCAGCAGCTTTCAAGGGACAACTGGGGACATTCAGTACTTC. Translating gives CASSFQGTTGDIQYF.

This clone was detected a few times. This sequence joins TRBV18 and TRBJ2-7; a possible D gene is TRBD1 (5 bases). Trimming left V 4 bases short and J 0 bases short, with 10 bases between. CDR3 length: 14 residues. Germline CDR1 and CDR2: KGHSH and LQKENI. The CDR3 region has the DNA TGTGCCAGCTCACTTTTACAGGACTCCTACGAGCAGTACTTC. Translated, it gives CASSLLQDSYEQYF.

The chain couples TRBV7-3 to TRBJ2-3; D gene unclear. The CDR3 consists of 14 residues. Germline loops: CDR1 SGHTA, CDR2 FQGTGA. V was trimmed by 1 base and J by 2 bases, leaving 7 bases between them. CDR3 bases: TGTGCCAGCAGCTTAATACCAGACACAGATACGCAGTATTTT. Protein product: CASSLIPDTDTQYF.

This clone has a handful of counts. The rearrangement links TRBV18 to TRBJ2-5; TRBD1 might be the D (6 bases). There are 14 residues in the CDR3. The germline gives CDR1 KGHSH, CDR2 LQKENI. V gave up 1 base and J gave up 2 bases, with 8 bases separating them. The CDR3 DNA is TGTGCCAGCTCACCACTGGACAGACAAGAGACCCAGTACTTC. This sequence encodes CASSPLDRQETQYF.

The V call is TRBV25-1, the J call TRBJ2-2, with 10 bases lining up with TRBD2. This CDR3 comprises 16 residues. The germline CDR1 and CDR2 sequences are MGHDK and SYGVNS. The V gene end was trimmed by 6 bases and the J gene end by 7 bases; junction bases not matched to a gene: 11. CDR3 loop: CASSILAGNGGGELFF. The CDR3, as DNA: TGTGCCAGCAGCATACTAGCGGGGAACGGAGGCGGGGAGCTGTTTTTT.